This is a list of T cell receptor beta chains from one sample in a study of monozygotic twins with inflammatory bowel disease. TCRdb re-called the 5' RACE reads and shows each CDR3 protein once, DNA omitted. The table lists approximately 420,000 distinct CDR3 sequences. Input material: blood. All receptors derive from a human donor with ulcerative colitis or Crohn's disease, or a healthy co-twin of an affected twin (not recorded which). Both conserved end residues are part of each CDR3.

j_gene: TRBJ1-3; v_gene: TRBV7-7; CDR3aa: CASSLSAGTGNTIYF
j_gene: TRBJ2-7; v_gene: TRBV5-1; CDR3aa: CASSPKFRDRVLSYEQYF
j_gene: TRBJ1-5; v_gene: TRBV4-2; CDR3aa: CASSQGGDQPQHF
j_gene: TRBJ1-5; v_gene: TRBV15; CDR3aa: CATSRPQGSNQPQHF
j_gene: TRBJ1-6; v_gene: TRBV7-2; CDR3aa: CASSLWWNSPLHF
j_gene: TRBJ2-2; v_gene: TRBV7-2; CDR3aa: CASRISRDTGELFF
j_gene: TRBJ2-7; v_gene: TRBV12-3/TRBV12-4; CDR3aa: CASSLELAVYYEQYF
j_gene: TRBJ1-5; v_gene: TRBV19; CDR3aa: CASSMTDRNQPQHF
j_gene: TRBJ2-6; v_gene: TRBV4-3; CDR3aa: CASSQDSDGLSGANVLTF
j_gene: TRBJ2-3; v_gene: TRBV29-1; CDR3aa: CSVAGAYHTQYF
j_gene: TRBJ1-2; v_gene: TRBV5-1; CDR3aa: CASSQDNYGYTF
j_gene: TRBJ1-2; v_gene: TRBV11-1; CDR3aa: CASSLEEGYGYTF
j_gene: TRBJ2-3; v_gene: TRBV11-2; CDR3aa: CASSLDSGRAPTDTQYF
j_gene: TRBJ2-7; v_gene: TRBV10-3; CDR3aa: CAISDPGRVGPEQYF
j_gene: TRBJ1-2; v_gene: TRBV4-3; CDR3aa: CASSRTGQGSGYGYTF
j_gene: TRBJ1-5; v_gene: TRBV7-2; CDR3aa: CASSSYASQPQHF
j_gene: TRBJ2-4; v_gene: TRBV20-1; CDR3aa: CSAHRLGTGGSKNIQYF
j_gene: TRBJ1-4; v_gene: TRBV2; CDR3aa: CASNRQLNEKLFF
j_gene: TRBJ2-2; v_gene: TRBV30; CDR3aa: CAWTGSGELFF
j_gene: TRBJ2-7; v_gene: TRBV7-2; CDR3aa: CASSFGLAFEQYF
j_gene: TRBJ1-1; v_gene: TRBV29-1; CDR3aa: CSVETGGTEAFF
j_gene: TRBJ2-7; v_gene: TRBV2; CDR3aa: CASKWRTGAYEQYF
j_gene: TRBJ1-5; v_gene: TRBV19; CDR3aa: CASSTQGYGQPQHF
j_gene: TRBJ1-1; v_gene: TRBV28; CDR3aa: CASTAVATEAFF
j_gene: TRBJ2-1; v_gene: TRBV7-9; CDR3aa: CASRGQDNEQFF
j_gene: TRBJ1-5; v_gene: TRBV24-1; CDR3aa: CATGPGQSNQPQHF